The entry below describes one T cell receptor (beta chain). TCRdb processed the 5' RACE reads again and assigns one entry to each CDR3 protein, with no DNA. Its listing shows 550,000 or so distinct CDR3 sequences. The data were obtained in a study of T cells expressing NK-cell markers. The V gene's germline CDR1 is SGHKS and CDR2 YYEKEE (reference sequence). CDR3 length: 16 amino acids. V usage is TRBV5-5 and J usage is TRBJ2-3; the D call of TRBD1 rests on TCRdb alone, since no DNA is present to check it. This sequence originates from a man aged 18-30 years in good health. The sequenced sample was blood T cells: a sorted CD56 or NKG2C T cell subset, CD4+ or CD8+ T cells, or bulk PBMC T cells (not recorded which). The chain's CDR3 is CASSLGAGQGADTQYF.